The rows below give T cell receptor beta chains drawn from one sample of a study of cytomegalovirus exposure and HLA in healthy donors. The method was immunoSEQ multiplex PCR; TCRdb's version includes in-frame clones alone and lacks a portion of them. Here the sample spans about 160,000 clones, just under 80% being singletons. Specimen: PBMCs. All receptors derive from a man aged 25 to 45 in good health and CMV-seronegative. Both conserved end residues are part of each CDR3. A D gene is named only where the DNA matches it firmly. Not every row has a clone size; where given, it reads once, few, many or a size class.

v_gene	j_gene	abundance	d_gene	CDR3nt	CDR3aa
TRBV9	TRBJ2-5	.	.	TGTGCCAGCAGCGGCACTATATTTGGAGAGACCCAGTACTTC	CASSGTIFGETQYF
TRBV5-6	TRBJ2-7	.	TRBD2	TGTGCCAGCAGCTCGCGGGGGGCAGGGGCTCTGCAGCAGTACTTC	CASSSRGAGALQQYF
TRBV10-3	TRBJ1-4	.	.	TGTGCCATCAGCCAGGGAAGACCGGAGAATGAAAAACTGTTTTTT	CAISQGRPENEKLFF
TRBV6-6	TRBJ1-1	.	TRBD1	TGTGCCAGCAGTAGTCGCGCGGGACAGACGAACACTGAAGCTTTCTTT	CASSSRAGQTNTEAFF
TRBV19	TRBJ2-5	.	TRBD1	TGTGCCAGTAGTCGCTTGGACAGGGAAGGCCAAGAGACCCAGTACTTC	CASSRLDREGQETQYF
TRBV28	TRBJ1-4	.	.	TGTGCCAGCAGCACCCCCCTAACAACTAATGAAAAACTGTTTTTT	CASSTPLTTNEKLFF
TRBV18	TRBJ2-7	.	TRBD1	TGTGCCAGCTCACCCGCCCGGGACAGGGGGAACTACGAGCAGTACTTC	CASSPARDRGNYEQYF
TRBV10-1	TRBJ2-7	.	TRBD1	TGCGCCACCGCCCCGGGACAGCCACCCTACGAGCAGTACTTC	CATAPGQPPYEQYF
TRBV10-3	TRBJ2-7	.	TRBD1	TGTGCCATCAGTGCTAATTCAGGACAGGGATTCTCCACCTACGAGCAGTACTTC	CAISANSGQGFSTYEQYF
TRBV9	TRBJ2-7	.	.	TGTGCCAGCAGCGTAGTTGAACAGGGCGGAGAGCAGTACTTC	CASSVVEQGGEQYF
TRBV5-4	TRBJ2-2	.	.	TGTGCCAGCAGAATGACTACAATGGGGACCGGGGAGCTGTTTTTT	CASRMTTMGTGELFF
TRBV2	TRBJ1-2	.	.	TGTGCCAGCAGTGAAACGCGGGGGAAACGGGGCTACACCTTC	CASSETRGKRGYTF
TRBV7-9	TRBJ1-2	.	TRBD1	TGTGCCAGCAGGCCGACAGGGTCCTATGGCTACACCTTC	CASRPTGSYGYTF
TRBV27	TRBJ1-1	.	.	TGTGCCAGCAGTTTAAGTTTCGGGGGCACTGAAGCTTTCTTT	CASSLSFGGTEAFF
TRBV28	TRBJ1-2	few	.	TGTGCCAGCAGTTGGACAGATGGCTACACCTTC	CASSWTDGYTF
TRBV2	TRBJ2-7	.	TRBD2	TGTGCCAGCAGTGTCGGACTAGTCGACGAGCAGTACTTC	CASSVGLVDEQYF
TRBV11-3	TRBJ2-5	.	TRBD2	TGTGCCAGCAGCCCGGGACTAGCGGTAGAAGAGACCCAGTACTTC	CASSPGLAVEETQYF
TRBV19	TRBJ1-5	few	TRBD1	TGTGCCAGTAGGGCGGGAGACAGGGGGCGAGATCAGCCCCAGCATTTT	CASRAGDRGRDQPQHF
TRBV19	TRBJ2-5	once	TRBD2	TGTGCCAGTAGTATTAGCGGGGGGGGAGAGACCCAGTACTTC	CASSISGGGETQYF
TRBV28	TRBJ1-5	.	TRBD1	TGTGCCAGCGAGGGGGCCGGCGATCAGCCCCAGCATTTT	CASEGAGDQPQHF
TRBV7-2	TRBJ2-5	.	TRBD2	TGTGCCAGCAGTACAAGGGGAGGGGCGTTGCAGACCCAGTACTTC	CASSTRGGALQTQYF
TRBV28	TRBJ2-1	once	TRBD2	TGTGCCAGCAGTCCAGCATCGGGACTAGTAATGAAGAATGAGCAGTTCTTC	CASSPASGLVMKNEQFF
TRBV6-6	TRBJ1-4	.	TRBD1	TGTGCCAGCAGTAAGGACAGGAAAATTAATGAAAAACTGTTTTTT	CASSKDRKINEKLFF
TRBV5-6	TRBJ2-5	.	TRBD1	TGTGCCAGCAACAGCCGGGACAGGGCTGAGACCCAGTACTTC	CASNSRDRAETQYF
TRBV6-5	TRBJ2-2	few	.	TGTGCCAGCAGCCGCGGTCCGGAACCCCGGGAGCTGTTTTTT	CASSRGPEPRELFF
TRBV11-1	TRBJ2-3	.	.	TGTGCCAGCAGCTTATTAGCGGCTAGCACAGATACGCAGTATTTT	CASSLLAASTDTQYF
TRBV6-1	TRBJ2-2	few	TRBD1	TGTGCCAGCAGTGACCGGGACAGGGGGCGAACCGGGGAGCTGTTTTTT	CASSDRDRGRTGELFF
TRBV30	TRBJ1-5	.	.	TGTGCCTGGAGCCTAGAGTTCGGTCAGCCCCAGCATTTT	CAWSLEFGQPQHF
TRBV28	TRBJ1-2	.	.	TGTGCCAGCAGCGGACAGACGTATGGCTACACCTTC	CASSGQTYGYTF
TRBV27	TRBJ2-1	.	.	TGTGCCAGCCGGGACTCAGACTCCTACAATGAGCAGTTCTTC	CASRDSDSYNEQFF
TRBV21-1	TRBJ1-1	.	.	TGTGCCAGCAGCAATACGGGACAGGCAATACGAGGGAACACTGAAGCTTTCTTT	CASSNTGQAIRGNTEAFF
TRBV2	TRBJ1-1	.	.	TGTGCCAGCAGTGCCAGGGAAGGCACTGAAGCTTTCTTT	CASSAREGTEAFF
TRBV30	TRBJ1-2	.	.	TGTGCCTGGAGCCAAAACAGGGCTTCTGGCTACACCTTC	CAWSQNRASGYTF
TRBV11-2	TRBJ2-7	.	.	TGTGCCAGCAGCTTCCAGGAATCCTACGAGCAGTACTTC	CASSFQESYEQYF
TRBV7-9	TRBJ2-1	.	TRBD1	TGTGCCAGCAGCCCCCCGGGACAGGGGGCTGAGCAGTTCTTC	CASSPPGQGAEQFF
TRBV6-6	TRBJ2-3	.	.	TGTGCCACCTGGGAGTACGGGTGGGCAGATACGCAGTATTTT	CATWEYGWADTQYF
TRBV11-1	TRBJ2-5	.	.	TGTGCCAGCAGCTTACACCAGCAAGAGACCCAGTACTTC	CASSLHQQETQYF
TRBV5-1	TRBJ2-5	.	.	TGCGCCAGCAGCTTGGGACAGCTACAAGAGACCCAGTACTTC	CASSLGQLQETQYF
TRBV25-1	TRBJ1-2	.	.	TGTGCCAGCAGAAAAGGGGAGGGAAACTATGGCTACACCTTC	CASRKGEGNYGYTF
TRBV5-3	TRBJ2-7	.	TRBD1	TGTGCCAGAAGTTTCCAGACAGGGAGCTCCTACGAGCAGTACTTC	CARSFQTGSSYEQYF
TRBV28	TRBJ2-7	few	.	TGTGCCAGCAGTTTTGACAACTCCTACGAGCAGTACTTC	CASSFDNSYEQYF
TRBV2	TRBJ1-6	.	TRBD1	TGTGCCAGCAGCGAAGTGGGGACAGGGAATTCTTTGTATAATTCACCCCTCCACTTT	CASSEVGTGNSLYNSPLHF
TRBV15	TRBJ2-7	.	.	TGTGCCACCAGGGACAGCAGCACTATGGACGAGCAGTACTTC	CATRDSSTMDEQYF
TRBV7-2	TRBJ2-7	few	TRBD2	TGTGCCAGCAGCTTAGAGGGCGGGGGGATCGGCGAGCAGTACTTC	CASSLEGGGIGEQYF
TRBV5-4	TRBJ2-1	.	TRBD2	TGTGCCAGCAGCTTGATCTTAGCGGGAGGCCCTACGTTCTTC	CASSLILAGGPTFF
TRBV18	TRBJ2-3	.	.	TGTGCCAGCTCACCACCGGTCACTAGCACAGATACGCAGTATTTT	CASSPPVTSTDTQYF
TRBV4-1	TRBJ1-1	few	TRBD1	TGCGCCAGCAGCCAAGCCCGGACAGGGGAAACTGAAGCTTTCTTT	CASSQARTGETEAFF
TRBV7-9	TRBJ2-7	.	.	TGTGCCAGCAACCGGGATAACTACGAGCAGTACTTC	CASNRDNYEQYF
TRBV7-2	TRBJ2-3	few	TRBD2	TGTGCCAGCAGCTTAGAACTAGCGGGAGTAACAGATACGCAGTATTTT	CASSLELAGVTDTQYF
TRBV9	TRBJ2-5	.	TRBD2	TGTGCCAGCAGCGTAGGAGCGGGAGGAGTGGGCCAAGAGACCCAGTACTTC	CASSVGAGGVGQETQYF
TRBV7-9	TRBJ2-7	.	.	TGTGCCAGCAGCTTACCGCTCCCCTACCACGAGCAGTACTTC	CASSLPLPYHEQYF